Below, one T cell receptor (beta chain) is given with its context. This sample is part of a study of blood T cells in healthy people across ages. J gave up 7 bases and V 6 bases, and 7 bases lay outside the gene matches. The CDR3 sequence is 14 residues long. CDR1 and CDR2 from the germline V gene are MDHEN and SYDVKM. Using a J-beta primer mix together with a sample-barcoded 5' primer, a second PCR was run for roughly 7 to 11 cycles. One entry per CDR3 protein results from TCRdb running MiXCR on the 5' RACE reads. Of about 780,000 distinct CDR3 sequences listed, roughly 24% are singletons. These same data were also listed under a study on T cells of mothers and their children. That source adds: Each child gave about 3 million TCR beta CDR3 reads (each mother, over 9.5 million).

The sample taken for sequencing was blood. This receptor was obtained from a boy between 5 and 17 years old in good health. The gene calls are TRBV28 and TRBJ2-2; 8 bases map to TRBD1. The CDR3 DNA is TGTGCCAGCAGCCATGGGACAGGCAACGGGGAGCTGTTTTTT. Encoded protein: CASSHGTGNGELFF. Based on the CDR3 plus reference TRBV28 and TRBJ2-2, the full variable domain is DVKVTQSSRYLVKRTGEKVFLECVQDMDHENMFWYRQDPGLGLRLIYFSYDVKMKEKGDIPEGYSVSREKKERFSLILESASTNQTSMYLCASSHGTGNGELFFGEGSRLTVL.